These T cell receptor beta chains were read from a single sample in a study of blood T cell repertoires in COVID-19. TCRdb's copy holds only in-frame clones and misses some; the assay was immunoSEQ multiplex PCR. The data hold tens of thousands of clones, with roughly nine tenths observed a single time. The specimen was peripheral blood. The receptors stem from a man aged 50-59 years with COVID-19, enrolled during active disease. Both conserved end residues are part of each CDR3. The D gene is left open where the match is weak.

D gene	V gene	J gene	CDR3 protein
TRBD2	TRBV5-1	TRBJ2-2	CASSLFLAGASTGELFF
NA	TRBV6-2/TRBV6-3	TRBJ2-5	CASSYSGTKRETQYF
TRBD2	TRBV7-2	TRBJ2-1	CASSFNSGGVNEQFF
NA	TRBV10-3	TRBJ2-3	CAISERGLGDTQYF
TRBD2	TRBV6-5	TRBJ2-5	CASSTGGQETQYF
TRBD2	TRBV5-1	TRBJ2-1	CASSLVMLAGGSYNEQFF
TRBD2	TRBV4-1	TRBJ2-1	CASSQGRLAGGLVNEQFF
NA	TRBV7-9	TRBJ2-5	CASSPQGRETQYF
TRBD1	TRBV7-2	TRBJ1-2	CASSSTGQGYGYTF
NA	TRBV7-2	TRBJ1-3	CASSIKKPISGNTIYF
TRBD1	TRBV5-1	TRBJ1-4	CASSTDRVGEKLFF
NA	TRBV7-8	TRBJ1-6	CASSFLTGNSPLHF
TRBD1	TRBV7-2	TRBJ2-5	CASSWGQAGETQYF
NA	TRBV10-2	TRBJ2-3	CASSPGVLTDTQYF
NA	TRBV27	TRBJ1-2	CASSPLGQQKYGYTF
TRBD1	TRBV4-2	TRBJ2-7	CASSQERGTGYTYEQYF
NA	TRBV6-5	TRBJ1-6	CASSLGGAGLTPLHF
TRBD1	TRBV19	TRBJ1-6	CASSRWQGGREYYNSPLHF
NA	TRBV6-1	TRBJ1-2	CASSEALTVYGYTF
NA	TRBV6-5	TRBJ2-7	CASTLWGVYEQYF
TRBD2	TRBV10-3	TRBJ2-1	CAIRLAGSGDEQFF
NA	TRBV28	TRBJ2-3	CASIGPGDSDTQYF
NA	TRBV6-5	TRBJ1-6	CASSPMGHSPLHF
NA	TRBV27	TRBJ2-7	CASSFRVSYEQYF
TRBD2	TRBV27	TRBJ2-1	CASSLYRGGYNEQFF
NA	TRBV18	TRBJ1-1	CASLTDTSTEAFF
NA	TRBV5-8	TRBJ2-2	CASSYTGIANTGELFF
NA	TRBV4-2	TRBJ1-5	CASSQEGGGFSNQPQHF
NA	TRBV11-2	TRBJ1-6	CASSLDSQGPYNSPLHF